This entry describes one T cell receptor (beta chain). Its target is not known. Using immunoSEQ multiplex PCR, the repertoire was profiled, and TCRdb retains in-frame clones only, with some absent. The profile shows over 90,000 clones, approximately 90% of them singletons. This sample was taken from a study of siplizumab effects on memory and regulatory T cells. Study results and limitations: Alloreactive sequences tracing back to unstimulated CD4+ memory cells fell significantly with siplizumab. No assignable naive or memory phenotype existed for roughly 80-96% of proliferating CD4+ or CD8+ clones.

CDR3 size: 11 residues. Germline V lookup: CDR1 SQVTM, CDR2 ANQGSEA. Trimming left V 1 base short and J 4 bases short, with 4 bases between. The sequence was collected from a human donor in good health. What was sequenced was CD4+ T cells sorted from blood. The genes are TRBV29-1 and TRBJ1-1; D is uncertain. The CDR3 nucleotides read TGCAGCGTTGAAGGGGGCACTGAAGCTTTCTTT. Translated: CSVEGGTEAFF. Looking up the rest from reference TRBV29-1 and TRBJ1-1 gives the full variable domain: SAVISQKPSRDICQRGTSLTIQCQVDSQVTMMFWYRQQPGQSLTLIATANQGSEATYESGFVIDKFPISRPNLTFSTLTVSNMSPEDSSIYLCSVEGGTEAFFGQGTRLTVV.